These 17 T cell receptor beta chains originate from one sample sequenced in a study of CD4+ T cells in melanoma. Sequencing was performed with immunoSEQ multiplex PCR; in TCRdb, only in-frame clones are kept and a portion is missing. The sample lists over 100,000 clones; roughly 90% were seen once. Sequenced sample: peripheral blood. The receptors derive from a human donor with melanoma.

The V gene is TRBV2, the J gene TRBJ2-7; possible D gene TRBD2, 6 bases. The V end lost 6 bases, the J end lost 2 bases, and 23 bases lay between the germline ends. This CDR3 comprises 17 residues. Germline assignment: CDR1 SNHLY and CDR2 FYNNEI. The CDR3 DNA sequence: TGTGCCAGCAGGGCGGGACTCCCTATAGGTAAAGCCTACGAGCAGTACTTC. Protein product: CASRAGLPIGKAYEQYF.

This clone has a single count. CDR3 DNA: TGCGCCAGCAGCTTGAAGGGTCAGGACACTGAAGCTTTCTTT. Amino acids: CASSLKGQDTEAFF. This rearrangement joins TRBV5-1 to TRBJ1-1; D ambiguous. Germline V CDR1 and CDR2: SGHRS, YFSETQ. The CDR3 loop spans 14 amino acids. The V end was cut by 1 base, the J end by 3 bases, with 10 bases between.

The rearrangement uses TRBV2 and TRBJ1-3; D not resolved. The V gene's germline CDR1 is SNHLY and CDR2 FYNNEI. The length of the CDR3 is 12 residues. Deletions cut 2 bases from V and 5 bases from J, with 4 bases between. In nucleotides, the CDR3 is TGTGCCAGCAGTGAAAGCCGAAACACCATATATTTT. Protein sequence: CASSESRNTIYF.

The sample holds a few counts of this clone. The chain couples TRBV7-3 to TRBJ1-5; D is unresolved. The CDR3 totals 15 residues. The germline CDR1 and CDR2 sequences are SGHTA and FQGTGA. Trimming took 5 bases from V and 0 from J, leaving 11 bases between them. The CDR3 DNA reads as TGTGCCAGCAGCCCCGACGGCTATAGCAATCAGCCCCAGCATTTT. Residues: CASSPDGYSNQPQHF.

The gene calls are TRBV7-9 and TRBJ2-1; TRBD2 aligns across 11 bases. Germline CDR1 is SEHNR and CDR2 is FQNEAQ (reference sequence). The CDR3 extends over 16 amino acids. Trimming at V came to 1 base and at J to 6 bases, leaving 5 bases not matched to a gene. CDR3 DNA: TGTGCCAGCAGCTTAGTAGGGCTAGCGGGGGGCAATGAGCAGTTCTTC. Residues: CASSLVGLAGGNEQFF. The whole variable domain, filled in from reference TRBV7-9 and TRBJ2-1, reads DTGVSQNPRHKITKRGQNVTFRCDPISEHNRLYWYRQTLGQGPEFLTYFQNEAQLEKSRLLSDRFSAERPKGSFSTLEIQRTEQGDSAMYLCASSLVGLAGGNEQFFGPGTRLTVL.

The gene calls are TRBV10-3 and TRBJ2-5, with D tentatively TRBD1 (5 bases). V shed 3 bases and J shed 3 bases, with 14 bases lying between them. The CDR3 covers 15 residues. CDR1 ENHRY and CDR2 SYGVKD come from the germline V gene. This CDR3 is CAISDTRDFKETQYF. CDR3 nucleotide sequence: TGTGCCATCAGTGACACCAGGGATTTCAAAGAGACCCAGTACTTC.

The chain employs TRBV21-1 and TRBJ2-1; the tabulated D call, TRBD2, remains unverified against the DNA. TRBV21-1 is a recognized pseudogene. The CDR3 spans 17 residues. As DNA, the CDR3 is TGTGCCAGCAGCCGCAAGACTAGCGGGAGACCTTACAATGAGCAGTTCTTC. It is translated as CASSRKTSGRPYNEQFF.

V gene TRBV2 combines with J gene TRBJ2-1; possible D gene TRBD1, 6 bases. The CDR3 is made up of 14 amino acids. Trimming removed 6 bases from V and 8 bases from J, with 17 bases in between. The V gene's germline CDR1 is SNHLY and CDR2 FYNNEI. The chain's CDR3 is CASRENRDTDEQFF. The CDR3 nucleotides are TGTGCCAGCAGAGAAAACAGGGATACCGATGAGCAGTTCTTC.

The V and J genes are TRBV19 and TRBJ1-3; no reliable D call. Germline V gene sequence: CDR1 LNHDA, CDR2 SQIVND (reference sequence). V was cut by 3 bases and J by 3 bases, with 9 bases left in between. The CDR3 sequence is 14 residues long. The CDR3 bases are TGTGCCAGTAGTATCCAGGTCTTTGGAAACACCATATATTTT. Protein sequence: CASSIQVFGNTIYF.

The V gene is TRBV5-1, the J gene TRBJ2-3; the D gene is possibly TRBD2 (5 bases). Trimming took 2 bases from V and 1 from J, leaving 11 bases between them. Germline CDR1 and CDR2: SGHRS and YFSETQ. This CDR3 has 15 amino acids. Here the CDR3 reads CASSFKEGRTDTQYF. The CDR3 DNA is TGCGCCAGCAGCTTCAAAGAGGGTCGCACAGATACGCAGTATTTT.

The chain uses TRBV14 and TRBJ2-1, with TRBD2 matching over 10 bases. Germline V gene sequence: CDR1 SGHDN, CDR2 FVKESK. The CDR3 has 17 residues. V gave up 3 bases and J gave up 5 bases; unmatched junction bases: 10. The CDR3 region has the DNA TGTGCCAGCAGCCAGTATATAGCGGGGGGAGCCAACAATGAGCAGTTCTTC. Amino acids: CASSQYIAGGANNEQFF.

The CDR3 here is CASSPDWGNYGNTIYF. The CDR3 DNA reads TGTGCCAGCAGCCCCGATTGGGGGAATTATGGAAACACCATATATTTT. The chain uses TRBV7-9 and TRBJ1-3; D is perhaps TRBD1 (5 bases). The germline V gene has CDR1 SEHNR and CDR2 FQNEAQ (reference sequence). Deletions cut 5 bases from V and 3 bases from J, with 17 bases between. The CDR3 is 16 residues long.

The CDR3: CASSPPSGGPYEQYF. In DNA, the CDR3 is TGTGCCAGCAGTCCTCCTAGCGGGGGGCCCTACGAGCAGTACTTC. The chain has TRBV6-5 and TRBJ2-7; 11 bases agree with TRBD2. V was clipped by 5 bases and J by 2 bases; unmatched bases: 5. CDR1 MNHEY and CDR2 SVGAGI come from the germline V gene. The CDR3 runs 15 residues.

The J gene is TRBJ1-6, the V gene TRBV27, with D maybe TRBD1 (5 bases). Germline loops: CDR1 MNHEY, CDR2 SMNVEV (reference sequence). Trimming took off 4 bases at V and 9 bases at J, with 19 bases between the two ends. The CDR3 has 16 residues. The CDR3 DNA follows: TGTGCCAGCAGTTCCCCAAGCAGGGTAGAGGGTTCACCCCTCCACTTT. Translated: CASSSPSRVEGSPLHF.

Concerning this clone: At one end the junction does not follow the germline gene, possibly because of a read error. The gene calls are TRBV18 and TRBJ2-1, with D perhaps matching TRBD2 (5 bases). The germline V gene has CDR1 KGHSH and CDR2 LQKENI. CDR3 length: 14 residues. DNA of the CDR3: TGTGCCAGCTCACGGGAGTACTCCTCCAATGAGCAGTTCTTC. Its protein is CASSREYSSNEQFF.

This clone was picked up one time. The CDR3 protein is CASSLARAVEKLFF. The CDR3 nucleotides read TGTGCCAGCAGCTTAGCAAGGGCAGTTGAAAAACTGTTTTTT. The V and J genes are TRBV7-9 and TRBJ1-4; no clear D. V was cut by 0 bases and J by 7 bases, with 9 bases left in between. Germline assignment: CDR1 SEHNR and CDR2 FQNEAQ (reference sequence). The CDR3 extends over 14 amino acids.

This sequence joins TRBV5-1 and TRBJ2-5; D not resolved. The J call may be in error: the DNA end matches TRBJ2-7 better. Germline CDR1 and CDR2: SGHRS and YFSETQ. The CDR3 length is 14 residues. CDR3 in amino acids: CASSLLLSSYEQYF. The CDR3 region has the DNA TGCGCCAGCAGCTTGCTCCTTAGCTCCTACGAGCAGTACTTC.